This T cell receptor beta chain was found in a study of T cell repertoires in cytomegalovirus infection. TCRdb analysed the reads with MiXCR anew, one entry per CDR3 protein. Here the sample spans about 150,000 distinct CDR3 sequences, about a quarter being singletons. This CDR3 contains 12 residues. Per the germline V gene, CDR1 is KGHDR and CDR2 is SFDVKD. Trimming stripped 1 base from V and 4 bases from J, with 3 bases between. This clonotype was seen a handful of times. What was sequenced was PBMCs. The TCR originated in a human donor in good health (CMV status not recorded). Some clones in this sample may be carry-over from other donors' samples. The chain carries TRBV24-1 and TRBJ2-5, with D uncertain. The CDR3 DNA reads as TGTGCCACCAGTGATTTATTAGAGACCCAGTACTTC. It encodes CATSDLLETQYF.